This entry concerns a single T cell receptor beta chain. Its antigen remains unidentified. This entry is derived from a study of T cell responses to AZD1222 COVID-19 vaccine. Study-wide results and limits: The study found vaccine-associated CD4 TCRs spanning spike, dominant at 160-218 and 743-854. Targeting of unmutated variant regions was reportedly seen in nearly half of spike-specific TCRs.

The CDR3 contains 16 residues. J lost 3 bases, V lost 4 bases, and 10 bases had no gene match. CDR1 SGHRS and CDR2 YFSETQ come from the germline V gene. Data came from immunoSEQ multiplex PCR; TCRdb stores just in-frame clones and leaves some out. The sample lists some 120,000 clones; approximately 89% were seen once. The chain couples TRBV5-1 to TRBJ1-1, with 9 nucleotides matching TRBD1. The sample in question was peripheral blood, obtained on day 0 of AZD1222 vaccination. The origin of this receptor is an adult in good health. CDR3: CASSPGTGLWDTEAFF. The CDR3 DNA follows: TGCGCCAGCAGCCCAGGGACAGGGCTCTGGGACACTGAAGCTTTCTTT.